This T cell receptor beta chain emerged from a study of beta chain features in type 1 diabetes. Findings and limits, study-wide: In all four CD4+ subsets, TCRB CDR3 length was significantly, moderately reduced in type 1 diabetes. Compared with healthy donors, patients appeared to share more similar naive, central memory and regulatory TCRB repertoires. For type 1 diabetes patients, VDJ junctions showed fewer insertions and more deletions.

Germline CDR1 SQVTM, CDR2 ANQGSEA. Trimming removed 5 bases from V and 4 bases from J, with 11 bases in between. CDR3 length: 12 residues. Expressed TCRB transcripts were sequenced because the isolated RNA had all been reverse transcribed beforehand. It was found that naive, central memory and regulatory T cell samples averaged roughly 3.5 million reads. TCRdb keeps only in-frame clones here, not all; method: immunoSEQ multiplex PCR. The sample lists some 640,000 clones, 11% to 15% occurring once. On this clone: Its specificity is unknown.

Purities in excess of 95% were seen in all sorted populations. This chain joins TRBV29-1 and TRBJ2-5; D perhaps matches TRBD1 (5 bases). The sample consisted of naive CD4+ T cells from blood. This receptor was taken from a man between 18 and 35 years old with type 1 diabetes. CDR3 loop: CSVSGKGETQYF. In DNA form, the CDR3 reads TGCAGCGTTTCAGGGAAAGGAGAGACCCAGTACTTC. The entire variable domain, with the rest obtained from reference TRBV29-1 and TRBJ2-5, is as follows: SAVISQKPSRDICQRGTSLTIQCQVDSQVTMMFWYRQQPGQSLTLIATANQGSEATYESGFVIDKFPISRPNLTFSTLTVSNMSPEDSSIYLCSVSGKGETQYFGPGTRLLVL.